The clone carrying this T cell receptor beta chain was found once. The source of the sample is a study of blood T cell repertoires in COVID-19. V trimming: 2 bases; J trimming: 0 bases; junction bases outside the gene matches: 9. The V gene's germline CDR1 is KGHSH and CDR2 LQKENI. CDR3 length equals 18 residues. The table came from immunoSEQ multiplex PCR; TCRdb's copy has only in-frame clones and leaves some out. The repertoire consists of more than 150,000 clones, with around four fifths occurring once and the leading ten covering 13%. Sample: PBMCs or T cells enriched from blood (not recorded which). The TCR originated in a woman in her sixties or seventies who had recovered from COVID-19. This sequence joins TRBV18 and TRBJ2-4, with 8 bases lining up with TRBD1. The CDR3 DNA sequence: TGTGCCAGCTCACCAGGGACAGGAAACAATCTAGCCAAAAACATTCAGTACTTC. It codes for CASSPGTGNNLAKNIQYF.